A selection of T cell receptor beta chains follows, all from one sample in a study of HIV-infected children after antiretroviral therapy interruption. TCRdb passed the 3' RACE reads through MiXCR, listing each CDR3 protein once. This sample has under 50,000 distinct CDR3 sequences; around 4% occur once, and the top ten carry 0.7%. This sample comprised CD45RA+ CD4+ T cells from PBMCs, pooled from several time points, obtained from a donor given antiretroviral therapy, either interrupted or continuous. Receptors were obtained from a pool of human donors with HIV. The CDR3 runs from the conserved cysteine through the conserved F or W. Fields, in order: V gene, CDR3 protein.

TRBV9 | CASSVGAGGGTDTQYF
TRBV3-1 | CASSQGQGNSPLHF
TRBV19 | CASSQGTVYGYTF
TRBV29-1 | CSVEILGGWTEAFF
TRBV10-3 | CAIGSGPAGANVLTF
TRBV3-1 | CASSPQATSTDTQYF
TRBV3-1 | CASSQERTGVSTEAFF
TRBV30 | CAWSLENYPGDIQYF
TRBV6-6 | CASSYFSGGDGQPQHF
TRBV21-1 | CASDPSGGDTDTQYF
TRBV20-1 | CSASSLAGTYEQYF
TRBV2 | CASRPSNYGYTF
TRBV6-5 | CASSYSIFGGTEAFF
TRBV19 | CASSARDGYTF
TRBV3-1 | CASSQGGNSPLHF
TRBV2 | CASSLTSYEQYF
TRBV20-1 | CSATPRSPGTEAFF
TRBV28 | CASSFPPRQPVSYEQYF
TRBV5-1 | CASSFLSSGGAGTDTQYF
TRBV6-2/TRBV6-3 | CASSTLLRISGANVLTF
TRBV15 | CATSRISTGGDSPLHF
TRBV10-3 | CAISESARSLAKNIQYF
TRBV20-1 | CSVAGSGGGEKLFF
TRBV11-3 | CASSLRRRDSLHYEQYF
TRBV10-2 | CASSESLGTEAFF
TRBV24-1 | CATSDLAARADTQYF
TRBV20-1 | CSARGGQETQYF
TRBV6-6 | CASSYVGGELFF
TRBV10-1 | CASSESPEQGITEAFF
TRBV5-1 | CASSNRGATSYEQYF
TRBV6-6 | CASSPTSEQYF
TRBV15 | CATSRVQGASYEQYF
TRBV14 | CASSGGRGSYNEQFF
TRBV20-1 | CAADRDEAFF
TRBV14 | CASSQAGFFMNTEAFF
TRBV4-2 | CASTPLGGGVEHNEQFF
TRBV12-2 | CASRAAVRGNTIYF
TRBV2 | CASSEGSRGYTF
TRBV2 | CASSRVGYEQYF
TRBV6-1 | CASSDKERYGYTF
TRBV7-1 | CASSSDDAGFYGYTF
TRBV12-3/TRBV12-4 | CACLTSGGAPSSEQFF
TRBV12-3/TRBV12-4 | CASSRLDRGFEQYF
TRBV4-1 | CASSHLGRLAGLADTQYF
TRBV20-1 | CSARDNLLDGYTF
TRBV2 | CASSDFGGSYEQYF
TRBV3-1 | CASSQIKNTEAFF
TRBV20-1 | CSARLPGQRYNEQFF
TRBV12-3/TRBV12-4 | CASSFGVTDYEQYF
TRBV12-3/TRBV12-4 | CASSLNGNSPLHF
TRBV2 | CASGLTGLTGNIQYF
TRBV12-3/TRBV12-4 | CASSLGDWGIYAEQFF
TRBV6-9 | CASSETGSLGGYTF
TRBV7-2 | CASSLTGRDDTQYF